This section outlines one T cell receptor (beta chain) sequence together with its context. Antigen: not known. These data come from a study of shared clonotypes between healthy human individuals. Study-wide points: The four-donor shared clonotypes exceeded non-shared clonotypes in generation probability, with non-shared ones scoring lower. Depth was large, yet rarefaction showed that sorted-subset sequencing was incomplete.

Clones were read by immunoSEQ multiplex PCR, and TCRdb kept only the in-frame ones, dropping some. The repertoire has some 1,600,000 clones, 95% to 99% of them found once; the top ten carry roughly 0.45%. This CDR3 is built from 16 residues. Germline V CDR1 and CDR2: SGDLS, YYNGEE. Trimming removed 2 bases from V and 0 bases from J, with 12 bases in between. What was sequenced was naive CD4+ T cells sorted from blood. Subset reported: CD45RA+ positively selected. V usage is TRBV9 and J usage is TRBJ1-3, with unresolved D. The receptor comes from a man aged 25 to 40 in good health. The CDR3 coding sequence is TGTGCCAGCAGCGTTATGAGCAGCGTCTCTGGAAACACCATATATTTT. Its translation: CASSVMSSVSGNTIYF.